This is a list of T cell receptor beta chains from one sample in a study of OX40 agonist ivuxolimab in advanced cancers. Sequenced by immunoSEQ multiplex PCR; TCRdb stores in-frame clones only, minus some. The sample yields more than 65,000 clones, 80% to 95% seen once. This material consisted of CD4+ or CD8+ T cells sorted from blood, taken in a trial of the OX40 agonist ivuxolimab. These receptors were obtained from an adult with an advanced solid tumor such as melanoma, head and neck, liver or kidney cancer. Each CDR3 is given with its conserved first and last residue. The D gene is left open where the match is weak. A clone size is listed for some rows: how often the clone was seen (once, few, many), or a class if it is expanded.

j_call d_call v_call clone_size cdr3_aa cdr3_nt
TRBJ1-6 TRBD1 TRBV30 - CAWNLKGTGASPLHF TGTGCCTGGAACCTAAAAGGGACAGGGGCTTCACCCCTCCACTTT
TRBJ2-1 - TRBV29-1 - CSVEDRADNEQFF TGCAGCGTTGAAGATCGGGCCGACAATGAGCAGTTCTTC
TRBJ1-1 TRBD1 TRBV19 - CASSVTGGNTEAFF TGTGCCAGTAGTGTCACAGGGGGCAACACTGAAGCTTTCTTT
TRBJ2-3 - TRBV27 - CASSPRRGDTDTQYF TGTGCCAGCAGTCCGAGACGCGGAGATACAGATACGCAGTATTTT
TRBJ2-5 TRBD1 TRBV5-4 - CASSLGGGQGRKETQYF TGTGCCAGCAGCTTGGGGGGCGGACAGGGGAGGAAAGAGACCCAGTACTTC
TRBJ2-5 TRBD1 TRBV5-1 - CASSTGQGLETQYF TGCGCCAGCAGCACGGGACAGGGGCTAGAGACCCAGTACTTC
TRBJ2-7 TRBD2 TRBV4-2 once CASSQPGTSNYEQYF TGTGCCAGCAGCCAACCCGGGACTAGCAACTACGAGCAGTACTTC
TRBJ1-4 - TRBV2 - CASRALTGPNEKLFF TGTGCCAGCAGGGCATTGACCGGACCGAATGAAAAACTGTTTTTT
TRBJ2-3 TRBD1 TRBV15 - CATSGRAGTGSDTQYF TGTGCCACCAGCGGCCGAGCCGGGACAGGATCAGATACGCAGTATTTT
TRBJ2-7 - TRBV27 - CASRRTVTYEQYF TGTGCCAGCAGGAGGACAGTAACCTACGAGCAGTACTTC
TRBJ2-7 - TRBV5-6 few CASSRVDSYGGGFEQYF TGTGCCAGCAGCCGAGTCGACTCGTATGGAGGGGGCTTCGAGCAGTACTTC
TRBJ2-7 TRBD1 TRBV28 - CASSLGQGVPYEQYF TGTGCCAGCAGTTTAGGACAGGGGGTACCCTACGAGCAGTACTTC
TRBJ1-5 - TRBV5-6 - CASSPRGRNQPQHF TGTGCCAGCAGCCCCCGGGGGCGCAATCAGCCCCAGCATTTT
TRBJ2-5 - TRBV5-4 - CASRSGTAEETQYF TGTGCCAGCAGGTCCGGGACGGCAGAAGAGACCCAGTACTTC
TRBJ2-4 - TRBV27 - CASSLVSGQYIQYF TGTGCCAGCAGTTTAGTTTCCGGACAGTACATTCAGTACTTC
TRBJ1-5 - TRBV7-6 - CASSSGQYSNQPQHF TGTGCCAGCAGCTCCGGACAATATAGCAATCAGCCCCAGCATTTT
TRBJ1-1 TRBD1 TRBV19 - CATLGRDRDRGRTEAFF TGTGCCACCCTGGGAAGGGATCGGGACAGGGGTCGGACTGAAGCTTTCTTT
TRBJ2-3 - TRBV5-1 - CASSLDSRVGQYF TGCGCCAGCAGCTTGGACTCCAGGGTTGGGCAGTATTTT
TRBJ2-7 - TRBV4-1 few CASSQDKTYEQYF TGCGCCAGCAGCCAAGACAAAACCTACGAGCAGTACTTC
TRBJ1-1 - TRBV7-9 - CASSLGQGAFF TGTGCCAGCAGCTTAGGTCAAGGGGCTTTCTTT
TRBJ2-1 TRBD2 TRBV7-3 - CASSAGTSGSLLNEQFF TGTGCCAGCAGCGCAGGGACTAGCGGGAGTCTTCTCAATGAGCAGTTCTTC
TRBJ2-1 TRBD2 TRBV7-2 - CASRGTSGRPNEQFF TGTGCCAGCCGAGGGACTAGCGGGCGCCCCAATGAGCAGTTCTTC
TRBJ2-1 TRBD2 TRBV6-4 once CASSASQGGLAGRNEQFF TGTGCCAGCAGTGCCAGTCAGGGAGGTCTAGCGGGTAGGAACGAGCAGTTCTTC
TRBJ2-1 - TRBV7-2 - CASSLASGVYNEQFF TGTGCCAGCAGCTTAGCAAGCGGAGTTTACAATGAGCAGTTCTTC
TRBJ2-3 TRBD1 TRBV19 - CASSPRTGKMNTDTQYF TGTGCCAGTAGTCCGAGGACAGGGAAGATGAACACAGATACGCAGTATTTT
TRBJ2-4 TRBD1 TRBV19 once CASSIGQAPKSDIQYF TGTGCCAGTAGTATCGGACAGGCCCCAAAATCGGACATTCAGTACTTC
TRBJ2-5 - TRBV27 - CASSLRVGLLEKTQYF TGTGCCAGCAGTTTAAGGGTCGGGCTGCTGGAAAAGACCCAGTACTTC
TRBJ2-3 - TRBV27 - CASTDRYTDTQYF TGTGCCAGCACCGACAGATACACAGATACGCAGTATTTT
TRBJ2-5 TRBD2 TRBV6-5 - CASSSHGTSAGGTQYF TGTGCCAGCAGTTCTCATGGGACTAGCGCTGGGGGGACCCAGTACTTC
TRBJ1-2 - TRBV13 - CASSLTGGTGYGYTF TGTGCCAGCAGCTTAACCGGGGGTACAGGGTATGGCTACACCTTC
TRBJ1-1 - TRBV6-5 - CASSQRGVRAFF TGTGCCAGCAGCCAACGGGGGGTTCGGGCTTTCTTT
TRBJ2-7 - TRBV11-2 - CASSLDRVGRASYEQYF TGTGCCAGCAGCTTAGATCGAGTAGGACGGGCCTCCTACGAGCAGTACTTC
TRBJ2-5 - TRBV6-6 - CASSYPGVETQYF TGTGCCAGCAGTTACCCCGGGGTAGAGACCCAGTACTTC
TRBJ2-7 - TRBV30 - CAWTLGFEQYF TGTGCCTGGACCCTCGGTTTCGAGCAGTACTTC
TRBJ2-2 TRBD1 TRBV5-4 - CASSGAGGADGELFF TGTGCCAGCAGCGGGGCAGGGGGCGCGGACGGGGAGCTGTTTTTT
TRBJ1-1 - TRBV7-3 - CASSPPPPEAFF TGTGCCAGCAGCCCTCCGCCACCTGAAGCTTTCTTT
TRBJ2-1 TRBD1 TRBV5-8 - CASSLETGRESNEQFF TGTGCCAGCAGCTTGGAGACAGGGAGAGAGTCCAATGAGCAGTTCTTC
TRBJ1-1 - TRBV19 - CASSIGWADTEAFF TGTGCCAGTAGTATCGGTTGGGCGGACACTGAAGCTTTCTTT
TRBJ2-7 - TRBV6-5 - CASSYLSFLSYEQYF TGTGCCAGCAGTTATTTGAGCTTCCTATCCTACGAGCAGTACTTC
TRBJ2-1 TRBD2 TRBV19 once CASSRVAGGGLNEQFF TGTGCCAGTAGTAGAGTAGCGGGAGGGGGTTTGAATGAGCAGTTCTTC
TRBJ1-2 TRBD1 TRBV19 - CASSIERGRGYTF TGTGCCAGTAGTATAGAAAGGGGGCGCGGCTACACCTTC
TRBJ2-2 - TRBV6-5 once CASSYLSFSNTGELFF TGTGCCAGCAGTTACCTCAGCTTCTCGAACACCGGGGAGCTGTTTTTT
TRBJ2-1 TRBD2 TRBV29-1 - CTTLAGGRNEQFF TGCACCACACTAGCGGGAGGCAGAAATGAGCAGTTCTTC
TRBJ1-1 - TRBV30 - CAWSIQTPEAFF TGTGCCTGGAGTATACAGACCCCTGAAGCTTTCTTT
TRBJ2-1 - TRBV5-1 once CASSLALGFGQVTYNEQFF TGCGCCAGCAGCTTGGCCTTAGGGTTTGGGCAGGTCACCTACAATGAGCAGTTCTTC
TRBJ2-2 TRBD2 TRBV7-6 - CASSLALAGGPNTGELFF TGTGCCAGCAGCTTAGCACTAGCGGGAGGGCCTAACACCGGGGAGCTGTTTTTT